This T cell receptor (beta chain) was found in a study of blood T cell repertoires in COVID-19 (dated by TCRdb to the early 2020s). Turning to the overall study: Collaborator samples came from the United States, Italy and Spain and covered acute and convalescent phases of COVID-19. The material from the prospective study consisted of cDNA or gDNA derived from T cells, B-cell-depleted T cells, or PBMCs. Subjects who had been exposed to COVID-19, were actively infected with it, or had recovered from it provided the deeply sampled blood TCRbeta repertoires that made up the dataset. The repertoires were released in a freely available public database meant as a resource for research on the immune response to SARS-CoV-2. The samples were drawn from the first 160 participants of the ongoing ImmuneRACE study and from some 1,300 subjects provided by 6 global collaborators. A de-identified subject ID, COVID-19 status, age in years and sex were almost always included in the sample metadata. HLA class I and class II types, where available, came from metadata supplied by the sample provider rather than from assay-based typing. General conclusions and limits of the study: The amount of clinical and demographic metadata varied by source and participant and was provided uncurated.

Concerning this clone: Its antigen remains undetermined. Base qualities were left out, and no much larger clone turns up one base away.

Each collaborating institution followed its own protocols to collect whole blood in K2EDTA tubes. For TCRbeta analysis, collaborator samples were shipped as frozen whole blood, as isolated PBMCs, or as DNA extracted from either sample type. TCRbeta CDR3 regions were amplified from genomic DNA by means of the immunoSEQ Assay, a bias-controlled multiplex PCR. In the paper's pipeline: The number of nucleated cells in each sample was estimated from the amplification of reference gene primers within the assay. To quantify the absolute abundance of each unique TCRbeta CDR3 rearrangement, sequence reads were collapsed and filtered. For each sample, productive Simpson clonality was calculated as the square root of Simpson's diversity index over productive rearrangements. What TCRdb holds here is the immuneACCESS table cut down to in-frame rearrangements. Part of the clones is not present; checked against another copy, under half of the missing clones reflect an unresolved V gene, and the others are unexplained. D and trimming come from the DNA, and the V and J calls and clone size come from that table. The sample table records approximately 230,000 clones; 80% to 90% of these occur just once. The ten largest clones take up over 1.2% of the sample.

The source is a man older than 75 with acute or convalescent COVID-19. Sequenced material: peripheral blood.

The CDR3 reads CASSVEVGTGVGNTIYF. The DNA reads TGTGCCAGCAGCGTAGAGGTCGGGACAGGGGTCGGAAACACCATATATTTT. The chain is made from TRBV9 and TRBJ1-3; 10 central bases correspond to TRBD1. The germline V gene specifies SGDLS as CDR1 and YYNGEE as CDR2. Here V drops 0 bases and J drops 4 bases, and the junction holds 7 bases not matched to any gene. The CDR3 measures 17 amino acids from cysteine to phenylalanine. Only CDR3 DNA is held: 51 bases, read in frame from base 1.